This T cell receptor (beta chain) was observed in a study of CD8+ T cells in alopecia areata (dated by TCRdb to the late 2010s). Some background on the complete study: Treated patients were enrolled in an open-label pilot trial of oral tofacitinib at 5 to 10 mg twice daily for moderate-to-severe alopecia areata. Tofacitinib-treated patients had biopsies at baseline and at 4 and 24 weeks of treatment, with a later scalp biopsy in several patients. Scalp clonality was compared among normal scalp (n=4), patchy alopecia areata scalp (n=8), and alopecia totalis/universalis scalp (n=8). TCRbeta CDR3 regions were amplified by immunoSEQ multiplex PCR using 35 Vbeta forward and 13 Jbeta reverse primers. Tofacitinib was administered for 6 to 18 months, and 6 months of follow-up off drug were then conducted to assess delayed response and recurrence. Scalp tissue and sorted CD4+ and CD8+ peripheral blood T cells from patchy and totalis/universalis alopecia areata patients and from healthy controls were covered by human TCRbeta sequencing. In both human patients and the C3H/HeJ mouse model, the study applied high-throughput TCRbeta sequencing to look at T cell clonal expansion in alopecia areata. RNA came from the PAXgene miRNA kit for fixed scalp, the miRNeasy kit for PBMCs, and the RNeasy kit for mouse skin.

V gives up 4 bases and J gives up 4 bases, and the segment between their germline ends measures 20 bases. Per the germline V gene, SGDLS is the CDR1 and YYNGEE is the CDR2. From its cysteine to its phenylalanine, the CDR3 spans 16 amino acids. Of the read, only the CDR3 DNA is kept; its 48 bases are in frame from base 1. In the case of this clone: The specificity of this receptor is unknown. Per-base quality was not reported, and no clone a single base away is much larger than it.

Study-wide conclusions, independent of this receptor: Higher clonality and more expanded CD8+ clones were observed in lesional scalp than in normal scalp, particularly in alopecia totalis/universalis, a finding suggestive of antigenic drive. Resident alphabeta T cells in normal human skin are also sequenced, complicating scalp TCR repertoire analysis, unlike mouse skin dominated by gammadelta T cells. Shared TCR sequences between patients were less evident than in mice, which may be partly attributable to HLA diversity in the patient population.

Interpreted using the paper, the time point label stands for: baseline before oral tofacitinib. From alopecia areata patients, peripheral blood was collected along with lesional scalp punch biopsies. After PBMCs were isolated by density centrifugation and stained for CD3, CD4 and CD8, a FACSAria was used to sort CD4+ and CD8+ T cells. Library method: the immunoSEQ multiplex PCR assay. To provide template for TCR sequencing, every sample had RNA extracted and reverse transcribed into cDNA. SuperScript III was used for first-strand cDNA synthesis, primed with a 2:1 mix of oligo-dT and random hexamers. Amplification bias was assessed with a synthetic immune receptor repertoire, and residual bias was removed computationally. As for the authors' bioinformatics: Raw reads were preprocessed to remove errors, and CDR3 was defined according to IMGT conventions as the region from the conserved cysteine to phenylalanine. Clonality was computed by normalizing Shannon entropy by log2 of the number of productive unique TCRs and subtracting the result from 1. CD4 or CD8 identity of scalp clones was inferred by cross-referencing scalp TCRbeta sequences with sorted blood CD4 and CD8 repertoires. TCRdb stores this immuneACCESS table with in-frame sequences only. Part of the clones is absent; in the studies checked, under half of the shortfall reflects unresolved V genes, and no reason is known for the rest. V and J calls and clone size are copied from that table; D and trimming were computed from the DNA. Present in this sample are 170,000 or so clones, over 55% of which were seen just once. The ten largest clones add up to 1.7% of the sample.

The sample here was CD4+ T cells sorted from blood, taken at week 0. The sequence was obtained from a human donor with alopecia areata. The rearranged chain carries TRBV9 and TRBJ1-2; a tentative D call is TRBD1 (5 bases match). The bases read TGTGCCAGCAGCTCGAGGGGACCCACGAGCCGCTATGGCTACACCTTC. The resulting protein is CASSSRGPTSRYGYTF.